This TCR beta chain was sequenced in a study of cytomegalovirus exposure and HLA in healthy donors. The PCR employed 60 Vbeta primers together with 13 Jbeta primers. The method was immunoSEQ multiplex PCR; TCRdb's version includes in-frame clones alone and lacks a portion of them. The sample lists roughly 93,000 clones; about 76% were seen once. Germline values: CDR1 LGHNA, CDR2 YSLEER. Unmatched junction bases numbered 10, after V lost 3 bases and J lost 9 bases. The CDR3 extends over 15 amino acids. This sequence joins TRBV4-3 and TRBJ2-1, with 8 bases identical to TRBD1. What was sequenced was PBMCs. The clonotype comes from a human donor in good health. The CDR3 bases are TGCGCCAGCAGCCAGACCTCAGGGGGCAGGGGTGAGCAGTTCTTC. It translates to CASSQTSGGRGEQFF.